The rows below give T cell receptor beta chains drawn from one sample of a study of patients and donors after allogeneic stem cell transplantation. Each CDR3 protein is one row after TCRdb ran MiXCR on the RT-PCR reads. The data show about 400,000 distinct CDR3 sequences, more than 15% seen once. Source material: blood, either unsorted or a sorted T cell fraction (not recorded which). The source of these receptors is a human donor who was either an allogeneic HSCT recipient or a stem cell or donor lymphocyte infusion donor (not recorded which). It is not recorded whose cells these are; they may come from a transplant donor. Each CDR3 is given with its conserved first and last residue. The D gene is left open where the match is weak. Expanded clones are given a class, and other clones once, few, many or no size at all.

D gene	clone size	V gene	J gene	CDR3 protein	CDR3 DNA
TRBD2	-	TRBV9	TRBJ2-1	CASSAKGTSGSNYNEQFF	TGTGCCAGCAGCGCGAAAGGGACTAGCGGGAGTAACTACAATGAGCAGTTCTTC
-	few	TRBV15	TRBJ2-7	CATSSFRGYEQYF	TGTGCCACCAGCAGTTTCAGGGGATACGAGCAGTACTTC
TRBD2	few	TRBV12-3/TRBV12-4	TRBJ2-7	CASTGTSGGRGEQYF	TGTGCCAGCACCGGGACTAGCGGGGGCCGGGGAGAGCAGTACTTC
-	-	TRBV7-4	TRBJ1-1	CASSLRGTGRTEAFF	TGTGCCAGCAGCTTGAGGGGTACAGGGCGGACTGAAGCTTTCTTT
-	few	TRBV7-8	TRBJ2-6	CASSLRGGGRSGANVLTF	TGTGCCAGCAGCTTACGCGGAGGGGGGAGGTCTGGGGCCAACGTCCTGACTTTC
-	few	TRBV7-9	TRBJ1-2	CASSLIVRADGYTF	TGTGCCAGCAGCTTAATCGTCAGGGCGGATGGCTACACCTTC
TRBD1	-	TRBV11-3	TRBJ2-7	CASSLGTGPSYEQYF	TGTGCCAGCAGCTTGGGGACAGGCCCCTCCTACGAGCAGTACTTC
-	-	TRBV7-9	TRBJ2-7	CASSPKYLSYEQYF	TGTGCCAGCAGCCCCAAATACCTCTCCTACGAGCAGTACTTC
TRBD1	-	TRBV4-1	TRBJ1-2	CASSQRDRDRGNINYGYTF	TGCGCCAGCAGCCAGAGGGACCGGGACAGGGGGAATATAAACTATGGCTACACCTTC
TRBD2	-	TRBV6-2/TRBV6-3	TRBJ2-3	CASGPSGGRTDTQYF	TGTGCCAGCGGACCTAGCGGGGGGCGCACAGATACGCAGTATTTT
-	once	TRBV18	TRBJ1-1	CASSPLRGTMNTEAFF	TGTGCCAGCTCACCGCTCCGGGGGACCATGAACACTGAAGCTTTCTTT
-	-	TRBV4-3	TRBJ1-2	CASSQDLTGANYGYTF	TGCGCCAGCAGCCAAGATTTGACAGGAGCTAACTATGGCTACACCTTC
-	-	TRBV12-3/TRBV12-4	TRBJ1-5	CASSLIFSNQPQHF	TGTGCCAGCAGTTTAATCTTTAGCAATCAGCCCCAGCATTTT
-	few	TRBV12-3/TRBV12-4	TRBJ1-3	CASRELQGSYSGNTIYF	TGTGCCAGCAGGGAGCTACAAGGATCATACTCTGGAAACACCATATATTTT
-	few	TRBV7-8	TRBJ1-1	CASSHLTAKAFF	TGTGCCAGCAGCCACCTTACAGCGAAAGCTTTCTTT
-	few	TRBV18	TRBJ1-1	CASSPGTPNTEAFF	TGTGCCAGCTCACCTGGGACACCGAACACTGAAGCTTTCTTT
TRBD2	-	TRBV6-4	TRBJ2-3	CASSGTSRRTDTQYF	TGTGCCAGCAGTGGGACTAGCAGACGCACAGATACGCAGTATTTT
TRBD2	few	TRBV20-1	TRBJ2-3	CSAHRTSGTDTQYF	TGCAGTGCCCATAGGACTAGCGGGACAGATACGCAGTATTTT